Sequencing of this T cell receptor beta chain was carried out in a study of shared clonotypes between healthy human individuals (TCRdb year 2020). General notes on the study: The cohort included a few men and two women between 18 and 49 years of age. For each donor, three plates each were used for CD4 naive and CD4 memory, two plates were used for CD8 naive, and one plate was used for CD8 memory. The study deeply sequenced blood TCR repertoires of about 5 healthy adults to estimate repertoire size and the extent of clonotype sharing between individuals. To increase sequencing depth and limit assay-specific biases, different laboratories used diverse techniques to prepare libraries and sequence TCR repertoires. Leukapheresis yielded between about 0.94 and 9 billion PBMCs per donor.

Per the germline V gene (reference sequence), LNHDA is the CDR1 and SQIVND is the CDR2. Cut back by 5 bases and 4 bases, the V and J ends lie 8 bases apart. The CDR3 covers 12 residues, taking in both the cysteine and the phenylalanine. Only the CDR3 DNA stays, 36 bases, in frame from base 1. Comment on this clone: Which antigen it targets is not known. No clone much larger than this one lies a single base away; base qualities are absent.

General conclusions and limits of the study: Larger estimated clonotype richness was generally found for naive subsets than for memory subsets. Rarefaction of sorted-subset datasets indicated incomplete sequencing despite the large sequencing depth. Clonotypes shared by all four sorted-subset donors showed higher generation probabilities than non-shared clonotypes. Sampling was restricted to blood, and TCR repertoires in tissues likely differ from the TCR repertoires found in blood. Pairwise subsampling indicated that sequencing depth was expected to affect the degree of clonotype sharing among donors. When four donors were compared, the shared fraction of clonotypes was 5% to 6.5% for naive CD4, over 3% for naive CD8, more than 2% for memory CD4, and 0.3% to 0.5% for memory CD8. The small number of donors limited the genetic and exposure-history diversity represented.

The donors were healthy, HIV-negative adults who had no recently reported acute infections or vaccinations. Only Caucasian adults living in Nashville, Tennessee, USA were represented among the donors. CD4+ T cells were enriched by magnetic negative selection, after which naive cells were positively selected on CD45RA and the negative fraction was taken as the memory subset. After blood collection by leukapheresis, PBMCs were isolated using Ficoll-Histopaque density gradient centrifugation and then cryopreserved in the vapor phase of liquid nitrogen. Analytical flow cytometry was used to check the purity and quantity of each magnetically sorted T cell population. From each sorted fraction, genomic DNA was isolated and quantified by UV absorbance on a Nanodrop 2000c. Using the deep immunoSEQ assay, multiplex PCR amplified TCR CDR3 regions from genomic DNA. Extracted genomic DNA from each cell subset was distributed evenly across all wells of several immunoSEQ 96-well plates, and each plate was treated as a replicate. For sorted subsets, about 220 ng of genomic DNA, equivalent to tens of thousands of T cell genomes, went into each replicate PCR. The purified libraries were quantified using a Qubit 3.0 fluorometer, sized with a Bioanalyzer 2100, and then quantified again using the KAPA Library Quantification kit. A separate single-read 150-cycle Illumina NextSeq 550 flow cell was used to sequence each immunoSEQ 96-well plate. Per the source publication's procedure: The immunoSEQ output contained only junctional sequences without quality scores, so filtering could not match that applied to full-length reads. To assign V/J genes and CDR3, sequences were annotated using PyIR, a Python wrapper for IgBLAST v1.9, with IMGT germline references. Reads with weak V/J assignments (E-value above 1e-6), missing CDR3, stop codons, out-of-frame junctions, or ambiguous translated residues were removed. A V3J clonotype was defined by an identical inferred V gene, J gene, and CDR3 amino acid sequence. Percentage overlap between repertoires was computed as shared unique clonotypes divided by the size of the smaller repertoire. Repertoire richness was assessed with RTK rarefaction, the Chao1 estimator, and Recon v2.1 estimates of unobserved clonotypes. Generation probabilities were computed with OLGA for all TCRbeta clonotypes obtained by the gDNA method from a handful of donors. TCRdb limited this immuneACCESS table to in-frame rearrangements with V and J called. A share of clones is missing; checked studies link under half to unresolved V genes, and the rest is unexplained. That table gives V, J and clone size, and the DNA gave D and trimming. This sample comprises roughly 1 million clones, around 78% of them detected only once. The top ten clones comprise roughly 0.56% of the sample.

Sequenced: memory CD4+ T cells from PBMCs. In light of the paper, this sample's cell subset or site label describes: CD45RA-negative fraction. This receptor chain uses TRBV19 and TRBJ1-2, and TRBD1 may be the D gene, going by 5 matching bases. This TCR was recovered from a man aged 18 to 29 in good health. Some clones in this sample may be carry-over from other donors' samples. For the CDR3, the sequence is CASSGGFYGYTF. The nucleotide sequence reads TGTGCCAGTAGTGGGGGTTTCTATGGCTACACCTTC.